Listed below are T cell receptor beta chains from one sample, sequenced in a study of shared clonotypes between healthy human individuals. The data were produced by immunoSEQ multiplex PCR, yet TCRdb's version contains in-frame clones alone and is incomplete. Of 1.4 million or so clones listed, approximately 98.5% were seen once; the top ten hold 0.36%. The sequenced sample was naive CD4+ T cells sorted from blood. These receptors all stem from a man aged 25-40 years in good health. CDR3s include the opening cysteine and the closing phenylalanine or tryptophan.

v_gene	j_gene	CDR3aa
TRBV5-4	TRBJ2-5	CASSLERGGGTQYF
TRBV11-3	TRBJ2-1	CASSPPLSYNEQFF
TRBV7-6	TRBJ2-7	CASSLAGTYEQYF
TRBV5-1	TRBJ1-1	CASSPGLGNTEAFF
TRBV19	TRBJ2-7	CASSSRGSGRNEQYF
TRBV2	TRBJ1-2	CASSIGTGKNYGYTF
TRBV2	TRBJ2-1	CASRGVAGGPSFF
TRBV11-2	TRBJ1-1	CASSFTTGADTEAFF
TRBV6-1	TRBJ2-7	CASRKTGMVNEQYF
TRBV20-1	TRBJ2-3	CSARLGNTQYF
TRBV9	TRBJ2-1	CASSSTNQGNEQFF
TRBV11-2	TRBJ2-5	CASSFRLRTELKETQYF
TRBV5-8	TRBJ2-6	CASSFRDRASGANVLTF
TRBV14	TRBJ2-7	CASSQDPPGFYEQYF
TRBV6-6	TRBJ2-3	CASSYGVGPDTQYF
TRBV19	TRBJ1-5	CASSLQGAHQPQHF
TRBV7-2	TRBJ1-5	CASSFLSGQPQHF
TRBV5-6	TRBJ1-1	CASSQVWENTEAFF
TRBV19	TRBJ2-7	CASKALGEPREIWF
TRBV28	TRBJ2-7	CASSFGFLSPYEQYF
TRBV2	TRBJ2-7	CASSDLTFDYEQYF
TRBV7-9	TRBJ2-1	CASSLDGIGNEQFF
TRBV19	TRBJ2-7	CASSFGWGYEQYF
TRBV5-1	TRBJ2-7	CASSFPTGLTSYEQYF
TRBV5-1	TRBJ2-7	CASSLGTSGAYEQYF
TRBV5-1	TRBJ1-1	CASSNQPGGTEAFF
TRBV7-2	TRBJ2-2	CASSFWRSGELFF
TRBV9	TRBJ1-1	CASSGIWAEAFF
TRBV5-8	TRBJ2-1	CASSLPPGEVFVDEQFF
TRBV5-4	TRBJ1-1	CASSIRVGTEAFF
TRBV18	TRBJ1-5	CASSPLGLPPWDQPQHF
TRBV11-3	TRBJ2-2	CASSYGSSGRAGGELFF
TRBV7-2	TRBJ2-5	CASSQIAAEETQYF
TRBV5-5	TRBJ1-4	CASSQRQGLEKLFF
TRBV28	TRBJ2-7	CASSMTWYEQYF
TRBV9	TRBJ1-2	CASSVDRGHYGYTF
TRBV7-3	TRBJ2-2	CASSIGRGTGELFF
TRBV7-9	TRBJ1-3	CASSFLDRGNTIYF
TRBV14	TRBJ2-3	CASSHQQTSSTDTQYF
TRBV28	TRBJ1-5	CASRVGNQPQHF
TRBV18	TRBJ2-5	CASSPIQGPEETQYF
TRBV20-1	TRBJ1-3	CSASQGNTIYF
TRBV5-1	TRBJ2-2	CASSSRTGNTGELFF
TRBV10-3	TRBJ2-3	CAISESEEDTQYF
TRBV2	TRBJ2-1	CASRGGPGTVTNEQFF
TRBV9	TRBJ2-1	CASSVLAGVNEQFF
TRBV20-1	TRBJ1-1	CSARGQGEAFF
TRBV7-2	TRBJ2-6	CASSLSRGTGANVLTF
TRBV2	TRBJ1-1	CASSEGWTEVFSEAFF
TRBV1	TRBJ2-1	CTSSQDLGQPGLGVYNEQFF
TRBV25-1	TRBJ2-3	CASSDLSLAGKDTQYF
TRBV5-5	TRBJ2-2	CASSFSSGANTGELFF
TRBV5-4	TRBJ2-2	CASRGGNPNTGELFF
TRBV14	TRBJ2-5	CASSRQGTSRKTQYF